A selection of T cell receptor beta chains follows, all from one sample in a study of T cells in Graves' hyperthyroidism and ophthalmopathy. TCRdb fed the multiplex PCR reads into MiXCR, producing one record per CDR3 protein. This sample has roughly 380,000 distinct CDR3 sequences, with roughly 20% found just once. The sample consisted of blood. The receptor set was obtained from a woman in her 40s with Graves' ophthalmopathy. The CDR3 runs from the conserved cysteine through the conserved F or W. D genes are given only for firm matches. Some rows have no size entry. The others give once, few or many, or a class for an expanded clone.

clone_size	v_call	d_call	j_call	cdr3_length	cdr3_aa	cdr3_nt
NA	TRBV6-1	NA	TRBJ2-5	12	CATPDIQETQYF	TGTGCCACCCCGGACATACAAGAGACCCAGTACTTC
many	TRBV27	TRBD1	TRBJ1-6	16	CASRPTGGSYNSPLHF	TGTGCCAGCAGACCTACAGGGGGCTCCTATAATTCACCCCTCCACTTT
many	TRBV7-2	NA	TRBJ1-1	15	CASSLGGTGYTEAFF	TGTGCCAGCAGCTTAGGGGGGACGGGGTACACTGAAGCTTTCTTT
NA	TRBV11-2	TRBD1	TRBJ1-1	16	CASSLVGTGENTEAFF	TGTGCCAGCAGCTTAGTTGGGACAGGGGAAAACACTGAAGCTTTCTTT
many	TRBV5-6	NA	TRBJ2-6	15	CASSLIISGANVLTF	TGTGCCAGCAGCCTCATCATCTCTGGGGCCAACGTCCTGACTTTC
many	TRBV15	NA	TRBJ2-5	13	CATSRVMTSIRYF	TGTGCCACCAGCAGAGTTATGACAAGTATTCGGTACTTC
NA	TRBV28	TRBD1	TRBJ2-7	14	CASSLQGDAYEQYF	TGTGCCAGCAGTTTACAGGGGGACGCCTACGAGCAGTACTTC
many	TRBV7-6	TRBD1	TRBJ1-3	16	CASSPRYRGTGNTIYF	TGTGCCAGCAGCCCCCGTTACAGGGGCACTGGAAACACCATATATTTT
many	TRBV12-3/TRBV12-4	NA	TRBJ2-2	14	CASSPKSTTGELFF	TGTGCCAGCAGCCCCAAGTCAACCACCGGGGAGCTGTTTTTT
NA	TRBV12-3/TRBV12-4	NA	TRBJ2-6	14	CASRTSSGANVLTF	TGTGCCAGCAGGACCTCCAGCGGGGCCAACGTCCTGACTTTC
many	TRBV10-1	NA	TRBJ1-5	15	CASSEPDAGKEPQHF	TGCGCCAGCAGTGAGCCAGACGCGGGGAAGGAACCCCAGCATTTT
many	TRBV19	TRBD1	TRBJ1-1	14	CASSIGTGLTEAFF	TGTGCCAGTAGTATCGGGACAGGGCTTACTGAAGCTTTCTTT
many	TRBV10-3	NA	TRBJ2-2	14	CAISPEGDTGELFF	TGTGCCATCAGCCCCGAGGGAGACACCGGGGAGCTGTTTTTT
few	TRBV27	TRBD1	TRBJ1-5	18	CASSSRQGARAIDQPQHF	TGTGCCAGCAGTTCACGACAGGGGGCGCGGGCAATCGATCAGCCCCAGCATTTT
many	TRBV10-3	NA	TRBJ1-2	12	CAIRGQGYGYTF	TGTGCCATCCGGGGGCAGGGCTATGGCTACACCTTC
NA	TRBV19	TRBD2	TRBJ2-2	17	CASSIGRTSGLTGELFF	TGTGCCAGTAGTATAGGCCGGACTAGCGGCCTCACCGGGGAGCTGTTTTTT
many	TRBV5-1	TRBD2	TRBJ2-1	15	CASSPSLAGINEQFF	TGCGCCAGCAGCCCCTCGTTAGCGGGAATCAATGAGCAGTTCTTC
many	TRBV6-5	NA	TRBJ2-2	13	CASPGRGTGELFF	TGTGCCAGCCCGGGCCGAGGCACCGGGGAGCTGTTTTTT
many	TRBV29-1	NA	TRBJ1-1	11	CSVVWVTEAFF	TGCAGCGTTGTTTGGGTCACTGAAGCTTTCTTT
many	TRBV29-1	NA	TRBJ2-5	15	CSVDRDATLGETQYF	TGCAGCGTGGACCGGGACGCCACACTTGGGGAGACCCAGTACTTC
NA	TRBV3-1	NA	TRBJ1-1	14	CASSPTRGRTEAFF	TGTGCCAGCAGCCCAACCAGGGGTCGGACTGAAGCTTTCTTT
many	TRBV6-2/TRBV6-3	TRBD2	TRBJ2-7	13	CASRWTSGYEQYF	TGTGCCAGCAGATGGACTAGCGGCTACGAGCAGTACTTC
many	TRBV20-1	NA	TRBJ1-1	13	CSARVPAGYEAFF	TGCAGTGCTAGAGTTCCGGCAGGGTATGAAGCTTTCTTT
NA	TRBV12-3/TRBV12-4	NA	TRBJ1-5	15	CASSLAYRTHQPQHF	TGTGCCAGCAGTTTAGCCTACAGGACACATCAGCCCCAGCATTTT
many	TRBV6-1	TRBD1	TRBJ1-1	14	CASRRGQGTTEAFF	TGTGCCAGCAGACGAGGACAGGGGACCACTGAAGCTTTCTTT
many	TRBV12-3/TRBV12-4	TRBD1	TRBJ2-7	14	CASSYTGGTYEQYF	TGTGCCAGCAGCTACACAGGGGGCACGTACGAGCAGTACTTC
NA	TRBV30	NA	TRBJ1-1	13	CAGNRGARTEAFF	TGTGCCGGGAATCGGGGGGCGAGGACTGAAGCTTTCTTT
NA	TRBV27	TRBD1	TRBJ2-7	12	CASSPQGFEQYF	TGTGCCAGCAGTCCACAGGGGTTCGAGCAGTACTTC
many	TRBV11-2	TRBD2	TRBJ2-5	16	CASSLGRMGTKETQYF	TGTGCCAGCAGCTTAGGTCGGATGGGGACTAAAGAGACCCAGTACTTC
few	TRBV3-1	NA	TRBJ1-1	14	CASSPMDRNTEAFF	TGTGCCAGCAGCCCGATGGACAGGAACACTGAAGCTTTCTTT
many	TRBV5-1	TRBD1	TRBJ1-1	15	CASSLATGGTTEAFF	TGCGCCAGCAGCTTGGCTACAGGGGGGACCACTGAAGCTTTCTTT
NA	TRBV11-2	TRBD1	TRBJ2-6	18	CASSRRTGVSPGANVLTF	TGTGCCAGCAGCCGACGTACAGGGGTCAGCCCTGGGGCCAACGTCCTGACTTTC
many	TRBV24-1	NA	TRBJ2-5	13	CATSGGGVETQYF	TGTGCCACCAGTGGGGGAGGAGTTGAGACCCAGTACTTC
many	TRBV11-2	TRBD2	TRBJ2-5	17	CASSSMPLAGGEETQYF	TGTGCCAGCAGCTCCATGCCCCTGGCGGGGGGGGAAGAGACCCAGTACTTC
many	TRBV19	NA	TRBJ2-7	12	CASSMVGDEQYF	TGTGCCAGTAGTATGGTAGGGGACGAGCAGTACTTC
many	TRBV6-2/TRBV6-3	TRBD1	TRBJ1-1	15	CASSYEGQGNTEAFF	TGTGCCAGCAGTTACGAAGGACAGGGGAACACTGAAGCTTTCTTT
NA	TRBV7-8	NA	TRBJ1-5	15	CASSLASTGKGPQHF	TGTGCCAGCAGCTTAGCCTCCACAGGGAAAGGGCCCCAGCATTTT
NA	TRBV9	TRBD2	TRBJ2-5	16	CASSVGTSGVQETQYF	TGTGCCAGCAGCGTCGGGACTAGCGGGGTTCAAGAGACCCAGTACTTC
few	TRBV27	TRBD2	TRBJ2-5	13	CASSRSGRETQYF	TGTGCCAGCAGCCGGAGCGGGAGAGAGACCCAGTACTTC
many	TRBV19	TRBD1	TRBJ2-5	12	CASRDRGETQYF	TGTGCCAGTAGGGACAGGGGTGAGACCCAGTACTTC
many	TRBV10-3	NA	TRBJ2-4	15	CAIIGKPVAKNIQYF	TGTGCCATCATAGGGAAACCCGTAGCCAAAAACATTCAGTACTTC
NA	TRBV12-3/TRBV12-4	NA	TRBJ1-3	13	CASSLDIGNTISF	TGTGCCAGCAGTCTGGACATTGGAAACACCATATCTTTT
many	TRBV24-1	TRBD1	TRBJ2-5	15	CATSDRQGFQETQYF	TGTGCCACCAGTGACCGACAGGGGTTCCAAGAGACCCAGTACTTC
many	TRBV5-1	TRBD1	TRBJ1-1	13	CASSLWTGAEAFF	TGCGCCAGCAGCTTGTGGACAGGCGCTGAAGCTTTCTTT
many	TRBV27	NA	TRBJ2-7	16	CASSLKVGSSSYEQYF	TGTGCCAGCAGTTTAAAGGTTGGGTCAAGCTCCTACGAGCAGTACTTC
many	TRBV19	NA	TRBJ2-5	13	CASTGGYLETQYF	TGTGCCAGTACTGGGGGGTATTTGGAGACCCAGTACTTC
many	TRBV10-3	NA	TRBJ1-2	13	CAIEQGANYGYTF	TGTGCCATCGAACAGGGAGCGAACTATGGCTACACCTTC
many	TRBV7-6	TRBD1	TRBJ1-2	15	CASSLTGGQEGGYTF	TGTGCCAGCAGCTTAACGGGGGGACAGGAAGGAGGCTACACCTTC
many	TRBV6-1	NA	TRBJ2-4	11	CASSEVDIQYF	TGTGCCAGCAGTGAGGTAGACATTCAGTACTTC
many	TRBV24-1	NA	TRBJ1-5	13	CATSVGVRQPQHF	TGTGCCACCAGTGTCGGGGTCCGTCAGCCCCAGCATTTT
many	TRBV12-3/TRBV12-4	NA	TRBJ1-2	13	CASSPPGGYGYTF	TGTGCCAGCAGCCCCCCCGGTGGGTATGGCTACACCTTC
many	TRBV2	NA	TRBJ1-5	14	CASSEWGSNQPQHF	TGTGCCAGCAGTGAGTGGGGAAGCAATCAGCCCCAGCATTTT
many	TRBV12-3/TRBV12-4	NA	TRBJ1-6	12	CASSLEYSPLHF	TGTGCCAGCAGTTTGGAGTATTCACCCCTCCACTTT